This TCR beta chain was found in a study of blood T cell repertoires in COVID-19. Germline assignment: CDR1 LGHNA and CDR2 YNFKEQ. CDR3 length: 17 amino acids. The J segment lost 2 bases and the V segment lost 0 bases, leaving 8 bases of the junction unmatched. Assay used: immunoSEQ multiplex PCR; TCRdb lists only in-frame clones, some missing. Among under 150,000 clones listed, about 89% were seen once. This clonotype was sampled from a man aged 50-59 years with active or convalescent COVID-19. The V gene is TRBV4-2, the J gene TRBJ1-2; 8 bases are a match to TRBD1. The sample comprised peripheral blood. The CDR3 DNA reads as TGTGCCAGCAGCCAAGAAGGGACAGGCCGGCTAAACTATGGCTACACCTTC. Amino acid sequence: CASSQEGTGRLNYGYTF.